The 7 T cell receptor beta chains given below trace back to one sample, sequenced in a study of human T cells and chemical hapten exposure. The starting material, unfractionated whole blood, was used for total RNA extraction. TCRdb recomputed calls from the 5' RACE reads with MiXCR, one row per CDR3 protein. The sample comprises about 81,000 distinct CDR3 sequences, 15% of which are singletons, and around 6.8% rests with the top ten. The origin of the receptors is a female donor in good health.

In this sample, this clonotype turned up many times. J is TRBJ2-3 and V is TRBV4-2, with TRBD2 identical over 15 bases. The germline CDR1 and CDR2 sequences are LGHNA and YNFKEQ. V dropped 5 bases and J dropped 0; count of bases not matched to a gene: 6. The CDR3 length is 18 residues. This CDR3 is CASSEGLAGGPSTDTQYF. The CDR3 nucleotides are TGTGCCAGCAGCGAAGGACTAGCGGGAGGGCCTAGCACAGATACGCAGTATTTT.

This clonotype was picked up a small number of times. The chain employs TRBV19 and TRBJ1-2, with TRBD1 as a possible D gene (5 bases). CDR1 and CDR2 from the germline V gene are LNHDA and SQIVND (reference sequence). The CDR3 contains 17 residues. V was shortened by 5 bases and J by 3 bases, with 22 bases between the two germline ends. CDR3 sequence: CASSLPTGTPRDYGYTF. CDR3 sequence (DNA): TGTGCCAGTAGTCTCCCCACCGGGACTCCGCGCGACTATGGCTACACCTTC.

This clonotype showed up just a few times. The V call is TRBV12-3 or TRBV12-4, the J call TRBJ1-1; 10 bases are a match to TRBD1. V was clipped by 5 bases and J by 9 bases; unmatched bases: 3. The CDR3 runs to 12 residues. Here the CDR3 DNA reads TGTGCCAGCAGTATGGGACAGGGGAAAGCTTTCTTT. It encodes CASSMGQGKAFF.

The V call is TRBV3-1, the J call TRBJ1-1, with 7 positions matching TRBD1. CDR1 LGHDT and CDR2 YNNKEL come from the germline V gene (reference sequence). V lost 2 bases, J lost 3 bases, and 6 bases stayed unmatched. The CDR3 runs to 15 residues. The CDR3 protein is CASSQRPTGDTEAFF. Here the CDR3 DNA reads TGTGCCAGCAGCCAACGTCCCACAGGGGACACTGAAGCTTTCTTT.

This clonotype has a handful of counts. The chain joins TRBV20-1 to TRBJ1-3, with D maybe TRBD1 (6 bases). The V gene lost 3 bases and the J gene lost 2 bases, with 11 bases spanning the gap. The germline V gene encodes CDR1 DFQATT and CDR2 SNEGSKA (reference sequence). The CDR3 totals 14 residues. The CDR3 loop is CSASFQGTGNTIYF. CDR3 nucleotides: TGCAGTGCTAGTTTTCAGGGGACTGGAAACACCATATATTTT.

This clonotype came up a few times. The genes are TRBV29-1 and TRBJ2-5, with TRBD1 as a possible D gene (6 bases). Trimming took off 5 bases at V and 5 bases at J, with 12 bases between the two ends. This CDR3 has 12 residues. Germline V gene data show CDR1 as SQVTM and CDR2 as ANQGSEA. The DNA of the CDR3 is TGCAGCGTTCTGGGGGCAGGGGAGACCCAGTACTTC. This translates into CSVLGAGETQYF.

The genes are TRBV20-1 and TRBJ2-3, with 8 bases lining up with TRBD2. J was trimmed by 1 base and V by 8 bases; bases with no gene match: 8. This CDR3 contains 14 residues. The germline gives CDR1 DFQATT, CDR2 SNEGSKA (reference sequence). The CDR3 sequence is CSLFSGSGTDTQYF. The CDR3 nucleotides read TGCAGTCTTTTCAGCGGGAGTGGCACAGATACGCAGTATTTT.